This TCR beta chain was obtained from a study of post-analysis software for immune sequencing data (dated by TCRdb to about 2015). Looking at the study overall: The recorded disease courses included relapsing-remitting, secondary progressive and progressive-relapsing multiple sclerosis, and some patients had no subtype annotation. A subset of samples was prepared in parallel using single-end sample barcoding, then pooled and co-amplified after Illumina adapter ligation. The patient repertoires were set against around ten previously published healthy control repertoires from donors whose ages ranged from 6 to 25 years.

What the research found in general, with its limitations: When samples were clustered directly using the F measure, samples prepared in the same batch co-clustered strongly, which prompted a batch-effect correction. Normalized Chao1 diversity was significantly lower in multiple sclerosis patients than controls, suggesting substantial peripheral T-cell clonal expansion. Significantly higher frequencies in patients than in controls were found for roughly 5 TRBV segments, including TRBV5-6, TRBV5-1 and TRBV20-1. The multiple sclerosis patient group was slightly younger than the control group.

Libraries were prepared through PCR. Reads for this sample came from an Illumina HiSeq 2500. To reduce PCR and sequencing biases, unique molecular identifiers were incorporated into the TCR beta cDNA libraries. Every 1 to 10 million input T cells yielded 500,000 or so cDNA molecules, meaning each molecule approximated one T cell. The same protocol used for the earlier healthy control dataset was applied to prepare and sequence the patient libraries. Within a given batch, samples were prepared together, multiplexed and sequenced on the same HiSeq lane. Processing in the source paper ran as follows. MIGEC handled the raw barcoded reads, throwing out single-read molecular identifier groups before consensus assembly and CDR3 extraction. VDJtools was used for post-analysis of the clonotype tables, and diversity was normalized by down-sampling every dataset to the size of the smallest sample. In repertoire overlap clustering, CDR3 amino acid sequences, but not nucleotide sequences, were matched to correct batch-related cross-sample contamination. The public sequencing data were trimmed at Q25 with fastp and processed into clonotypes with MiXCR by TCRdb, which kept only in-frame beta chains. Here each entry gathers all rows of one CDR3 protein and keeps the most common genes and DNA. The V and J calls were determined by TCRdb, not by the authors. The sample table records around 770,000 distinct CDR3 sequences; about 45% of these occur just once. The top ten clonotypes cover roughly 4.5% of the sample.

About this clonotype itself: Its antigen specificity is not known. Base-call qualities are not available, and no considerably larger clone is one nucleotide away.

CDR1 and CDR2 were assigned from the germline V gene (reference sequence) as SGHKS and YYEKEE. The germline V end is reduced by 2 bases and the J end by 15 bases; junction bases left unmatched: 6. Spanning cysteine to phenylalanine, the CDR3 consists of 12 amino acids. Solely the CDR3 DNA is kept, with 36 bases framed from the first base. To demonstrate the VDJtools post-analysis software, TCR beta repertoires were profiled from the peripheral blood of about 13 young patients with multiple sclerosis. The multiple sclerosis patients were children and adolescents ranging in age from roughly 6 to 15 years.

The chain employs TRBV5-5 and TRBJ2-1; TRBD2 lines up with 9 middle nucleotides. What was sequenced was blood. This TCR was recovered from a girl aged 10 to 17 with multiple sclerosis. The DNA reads TGTGCCAGCAGCTTAGAAGGGACTAGCATGTTCTTC. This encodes CASSLEGTSMFF. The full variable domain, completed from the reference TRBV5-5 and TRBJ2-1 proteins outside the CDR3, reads DAGVTQSPTHLIKTRGQQVTLRCSPISGHKSVSWYQQVLGQGPQFIFQYYEKEERGRGNFPDRFSARQFPNYSSELNVNALLLGDSALYLCASSLEGTSMFFGPGTRLTVL.